The 13 T cell receptor beta chains reported below all come from one sample, sequenced in a study of control samples from healthy donors and cancer patients. Only in-frame clones appear in the TCRdb table, and some are missing; sequencing was by immunoSEQ multiplex PCR. Counted here are 150,000 to 200,000 clones, around 92% occurring once; the ten biggest clones make up 1.5%. The sequenced sample consisted of blood. The receptors shown here come from a woman aged 25 to 39 in good health.

The J gene is TRBJ1-5, the V gene TRBV12-3 or TRBV12-4; no definite D call. The CDR3 is 13 amino acids. V was pared by 2 bases and J by 4 bases, with 6 bases between. This CDR3 reads CASSLRRNQPQHF. CDR3 coding DNA: TGTGCCAGCAGTTTAAGGCGGAATCAGCCCCAGCATTTT.

V gene TRBV20-1 combines with J gene TRBJ1-1; D is perhaps TRBD1 (5 bases). Per germline, CDR1 DFQATT and CDR2 SNEGSKA (reference sequence). The V end lost 3 bases, the J end lost 3 bases, and 11 bases lay between the germline ends. CDR3 length: 13 amino acids. The CDR3 region has the DNA TGCAGTGCTAGTCAGGGTCGGTACACTGAAGCTTTCTTT. Amino acid sequence: CSASQGRYTEAFF.

This chain joins TRBV6-5 and TRBJ2-7; 10 bases agree with TRBD1. With V trimmed by 2 bases and J by 1 base, 2 bases remained unmatched. Germline-derived CDR1 and CDR2 are MNHEY and SVGAGI. There are 15 residues in the CDR3. The CDR3 bases are TGTGCCAGCAGTTACCGGACAGGGGGATCCTACGAGCAGTACTTC. This codes for CASSYRTGGSYEQYF.

The chain employs TRBV21-1 and TRBJ2-7; the D call in the table, TRBD2, was not verified against the DNA. TRBV21-1 is listed as a pseudogene. The CDR3 covers 14 residues. Here the CDR3 reads CASSRRGIDYEQYF. CDR3 coding DNA: TGTGCCAGCAGCCGGCGCGGTATCGATTACGAGCAGTACTTC.

The V call is TRBV21-1, the J call TRBJ1-1. TRBV21-1 is shown as a pseudogene. The CDR3 covers 17 residues. The CDR3 is CASSNPYSGTGNTEAFF. CDR3 DNA sequence: TGTGCCAGCAGCAATCCTTATTCCGGGACGGGGAACACTGAAGCTTTCTTT.

The rearrangement uses TRBV7-6 and TRBJ2-2, with 11 bases that match TRBD2. Trimming took 0 bases from V and 1 from J; bases not matched to a gene: 4. This CDR3 is 18 amino acids long. Germline V gene lookup returns CDR1 SGHVS and CDR2 FNYEAQ. The CDR3 nucleotides are TGTGCCAGCAGCTTAGCACCCCTAGCGGGGGGGAACACCGGGGAGCTGTTTTTT. Residues: CASSLAPLAGGNTGELFF.

Concerning this clone itself: The sample carries other DNA sequences with the same CDR3. The chain couples TRBV6-4 to TRBJ2-2; D is uncertain. V lost 2 bases to trimming and J lost 0 bases, with 4 bases between them. This CDR3 has 14 amino acids. CDR1 and CDR2 from the germline V gene are MRHNA and SNTAGT. This chain's CDR3 is CASSDGTNTGELFF. CDR3 sequence (DNA): TGTGCCAGCAGTGACGGGACGAACACCGGGGAGCTGTTTTTT.

This chain joins TRBV19 and TRBJ2-1, with 10 bases matching TRBD2. V lost 3 bases and J lost 6; bases outside the gene matches: 5. The V gene's germline CDR1 is LNHDA and CDR2 SQIVND (reference sequence). The CDR3 loop spans 15 amino acids. The CDR3 protein is CASSISGRAVNEQFF. The CDR3 nucleotides read TGTGCCAGTAGTATCAGCGGGAGGGCCGTCAATGAGCAGTTCTTC.

V and J are TRBV2 and TRBJ2-3, with D possibly called TRBD1 or TRBD2 (5 bases each). CDR1 and CDR2 (germline): SNHLY, FYNNEI. Trimming pared 6 bases from V and 0 bases from J, leaving 10 bases between. The CDR3 is 14 amino acids. Here the CDR3 DNA reads TGTGCCAGCAGGAGGGGCCCTAGCACAGATACGCAGTATTTT. This codes for CASRRGPSTDTQYF.

The chain carries TRBV18 and TRBJ2-3; tentative D call: TRBD1 (6 bases). The germline V gene encodes CDR1 KGHSH and CDR2 LQKENI. The length of the CDR3 is 14 residues. V was pared by 4 bases and J by 4 bases, with 12 bases between. CDR3 amino acids: CASSRGRGSDTQYF. The CDR3 DNA is TGTGCCAGCTCACGGGGCAGGGGATCAGATACGCAGTATTTT. The whole variable domain, remainder taken from reference TRBV18 and TRBJ2-3, is NAGVMQNPRHLVRRRGQEARLRCSPMKGHSHVYWYRQLPEEGLKFMVYLQKENIIDESGMPKERFSAEFPKEGPSILRIQQVVRGDSAAYFCASSRGRGSDTQYFGPGTRLTVL.

The CDR3 sequence is CASSVAGDYGYTF. In DNA, the CDR3 is TGTGCCAGCAGCGTAGCGGGTGATTATGGCTACACCTTC. This chain connects TRBV9 to TRBJ1-2; D is uncertain. The V end lost 0 bases, the J end lost 5 bases, and 8 bases lay between the germline ends. This CDR3 comprises 13 residues. Germline V gene lookup returns CDR1 SGDLS and CDR2 YYNGEE.

This rearrangement joins TRBV28 to TRBJ2-3; 14 bases agree with TRBD2. There are 18 residues in the CDR3. Trimming cost V 5 bases and J 0 bases; bases outside gene matches: 7. CDR1 is MDHEN, CDR2 SYDVKM, per germline. CDR3 sequence (DNA): TGTGCCAGCAGTACTCAAGGGACTAGCGGGGGCAGCACAGATACGCAGTATTTT. Its protein is CASSTQGTSGGSTDTQYF.

The chain employs TRBV6-5 and TRBJ1-1; D may be TRBD1 (5 bases). From germline, CDR1 is MNHEY and CDR2 SVGAGI. V shed 4 bases and J shed 0 bases, with 15 bases lying between them. CDR3 size: 16 residues. The CDR3 loop is CASSFLRTYMNTEAFF. CDR3 DNA: TGTGCCAGCAGTTTCCTCAGGACATACATGAACACTGAAGCTTTCTTT.